Reported below is one T cell receptor beta chain. Primers used in a second PCR of roughly 7 to 12 cycles were a sample-barcoded 5' primer and a J-beta primer mix. TCRdb fed the 5' RACE reads into MiXCR, producing one record per CDR3 protein. The sample shows 750,000 to 850,000 distinct CDR3 sequences, 20% to 25% of them seen only once. The data are from a study of blood T cells in healthy people across ages. Isolation yielded PBMCs, at least 7 million per sample, in every case. Extraction of total RNA produced a minimum of 5 micrograms from each sample. This sample also belongs to another study, concerning T cells of mothers and their children. That study adds: The study sampled three healthy Caucasian mothers and their six children.

Material: blood. This TCR came from a boy aged 5-17 years in good health.

The DNA for the CDR3 is TGTGCCAGCAGTTTAGGTTGGGGCTCTAACTATGGCTACACCTTC. Its translation is CASSLGWGSNYGYTF. The J gene is TRBJ1-2, the V gene TRBV27, with TRBD1 as a possible D gene (5 bases). The CDR3 extends over 15 amino acids. V lost 2 bases and J lost 0, with 10 bases in between. In germline, CDR1 is MNHEY, CDR2 SMNVEV (reference sequence).